These 16 T cell receptor beta chains were sequenced from one sample in a study of spatial heterogeneity in lung cancer. As to time point: sample taken at primary tumor resection. TCRdb reanalysed the 5' RACE reads using MiXCR and keeps one entry per CDR3 protein. The data contain about 45,000 distinct CDR3 sequences, 12% to 15% of them singletons. Sequenced material: PBMCs, taken at surgery. The receptors come from a male donor with early-stage non-small cell lung cancer.

This chain uses TRBV3-1 with TRBJ2-3; 11 bases match TRBD2. This CDR3 is built from 17 residues. Per the germline V gene, CDR1 is LGHDT and CDR2 is YNNKEL (reference sequence). Trimming at V came to 0 bases and at J to 2 bases, leaving 4 bases not matched to a gene. The CDR3 is CASSQDVAGGVTDTQYF. The CDR3 DNA reads as TGTGCCAGCAGCCAAGATGTAGCGGGAGGGGTCACAGATACGCAGTATTTT.

The V and J genes are TRBV29-1 and TRBJ1-2; D ambiguous. Germline V gene data show CDR1 as SQVTM and CDR2 as ANQGSEA. This CDR3 contains 13 residues. The V end was cut by 3 bases, the J end by 4 bases, with 12 bases between. CDR3 nucleotide sequence: TGCAGCGTTGATGGGCAGGCAATCTATGGCTACACCTTC. Protein: CSVDGQAIYGYTF.

This clonotype occurred a few times. The chain couples TRBV4-1 to TRBJ2-7; 8 nucleotides match TRBD1. V shed 0 bases and J 3 bases; nucleotides not matched to a gene: 4. Germline assignment: CDR1 MGHRA and CDR2 YSYEKL. This CDR3 is 15 amino acids long. CDR3 sequence (DNA): TGCGCCAGCAGCCAAGAACCACAGGGGGGCTACGAGCAGTACTTC. Translating gives CASSQEPQGGYEQYF.

This chain connects TRBV28 to TRBJ2-2, with TRBD2 matching 10 bases. The germline V gene has CDR1 MDHEN and CDR2 SYDVKM. The CDR3 is made up of 17 amino acids. V shed 6 bases and J 7 bases; nucleotides not matched to a gene: 14. The CDR3 sequence: CASSPRLAGVVHGELFF. The CDR3 DNA follows: TGTGCCAGCAGCCCACGCCTAGCGGGAGTAGTTCACGGGGAGCTGTTTTTT.

This sequence joins TRBV5-4 and TRBJ1-2, with D perhaps matching TRBD1 (6 bases). The CDR3 runs 13 residues. Germline V gives CDR1 SGHNT, CDR2 YYREEE (reference sequence). Trimming shortened V by 1 base and J by 5 bases, and 9 bases separated the two germline ends. CDR3 nucleotides: TGTGCCAGCAGCTTGACAGGGAGATATGGCTACACCTTC. This encodes CASSLTGRYGYTF.

V usage is TRBV29-1 and J usage is TRBJ1-1; maybe TRBD1 (6 bases). This CDR3 contains 12 residues. Germline V lookup: CDR1 SQVTM, CDR2 ANQGSEA. The V gene lost 7 bases and the J gene lost 3 bases, with 12 bases spanning the gap. The CDR3 DNA reads as TGCAGCGGGGGACGGACAGACACTGAAGCTTTCTTT. Translating gives CSGGRTDTEAFF. The full variable domain, in which reference TRBV29-1 and TRBJ1-1 provide the parts outside the CDR3, is SAVISQKPSRDICQRGTSLTIQCQVDSQVTMMFWYRQQPGQSLTLIATANQGSEATYESGFVIDKFPISRPNLTFSTLTVSNMSPEDSSIYLCSGGRTDTEAFFGQGTRLTVV.

The J gene is TRBJ1-4, the V gene TRBV15; D perhaps matches TRBD1 (5 bases). The CDR3 contains 14 residues. CDR1 and CDR2 (germline): LNHNV, YYDKDF (reference sequence). V was shortened by 5 bases and J by 2 bases, with 9 bases between the two germline ends. The DNA of the CDR3 is TGTGCCACCAGCCAGGGCGGGACTAATGAAAAACTGTTTTTT. Amino acid sequence: CATSQGGTNEKLFF.

The J gene is TRBJ1-1, the V gene TRBV5-1, with D possibly TRBD1 on 5 matching bases. Looked up from germline, CDR1 is SGHRS and CDR2 is YFSETQ. This CDR3 has 14 residues. V shed 3 bases and J shed 5 bases, with 14 bases lying between them. The CDR3 nucleotides are TGCGCCAGCAGCTCCGGGGACCCAGGGACTGAAGCTTTCTTT. Its translation: CASSSGDPGTEAFF.

The rearrangement uses TRBV29-1 and TRBJ2-3; D unclear. Germline V gives CDR1 SQVTM, CDR2 ANQGSEA. V dropped 3 bases and J dropped 6 bases, with 10 bases sitting between them. The CDR3 loop spans 12 amino acids. The CDR3 region is CSVDQETDTQYF. In DNA form, the CDR3 reads TGCAGCGTTGATCAGGAGACCGATACGCAGTATTTT.

Only a few counts were recorded for this clonotype. V usage is TRBV2 and J usage is TRBJ2-1; tentative D call: TRBD2 (5 bases). Trimming removed 6 bases from V and 5 bases from J, with 8 bases in between. The CDR3 runs to 12 residues. Germline lookup yields CDR1 SNHLY and CDR2 FYNNEI. The CDR3 protein is CASRTNDNEQFF. The CDR3 coding sequence is TGTGCCAGCAGGACTAACGACAATGAGCAGTTCTTC.

This clonotype was seen a few times. The V call is TRBV20-1, the J call TRBJ2-3; D gene unclear. Germline assignment: CDR1 DFQATT and CDR2 SNEGSKA (reference sequence). The CDR3 extends over 12 amino acids. CDR3 loop: CSALHPADTQYF. Here the CDR3 DNA reads TGCAGCGCCTTACACCCCGCAGATACGCAGTATTTT.

This clonotype was seen a few times. The chain employs TRBV5-1 and TRBJ2-3, with 11 positions matching TRBD2. CDR1 and CDR2 (germline): SGHRS, YFSETQ. Trimming took 4 bases from V and 1 from J; bases not matched to a gene: 11. The CDR3 runs to 18 residues. This CDR3 is CASSRIAGGPERTDTQYF. CDR3 nucleotide sequence: TGCGCCAGCAGCCGAATAGCGGGAGGGCCAGAGCGCACAGATACGCAGTATTTT.

CDR3 loop: CASSYLPGRDGYTF. The CDR3 nucleotides read TGTGCCAGCAGTTACCTTCCAGGGAGGGATGGCTACACCTTC. The V and J genes are TRBV6-5 and TRBJ1-2; possible D gene TRBD1, 5 bases. The CDR3 is made up of 14 amino acids. The V end was cut by 2 bases, the J end by 6 bases, with 13 bases between. CDR1 is MNHEY and CDR2 is SVGAGI in the germline V gene.

This clonotype was recorded a few times. V gene TRBV28 combines with J gene TRBJ1-2, with a tentative D call TRBD1 (5 bases). The V end lost 3 bases, the J end lost 1 base, and 12 bases lay between the germline ends. Germline CDR1 reads MDHEN; CDR2 reads SYDVKM. The CDR3 is made up of 15 amino acids. CDR3 DNA: TGTGCCAGCAGTTTGGGGCAGGGACTTAACTATGGCTACACCTTC. As protein: CASSLGQGLNYGYTF.

This clonotype appeared once. The chain links TRBV12-3 or TRBV12-4 to TRBJ2-3; D is ambiguous. Trimming removed 6 bases at V and 4 bases at J, with 5 bases between. The CDR3 length is 11 residues. The CDR3 DNA reads as TGTGCCAGCAGGGGCGCAGATACGCAGTATTTT. It translates to CASRGADTQYF.

Many counts were recorded for this clonotype. The chain recombines TRBV3-1 with TRBJ1-5; 12 bases line up with TRBD1. Germline trimming cut 3 bases from V and 7 bases from J; bases unmatched to any gene: 4. CDR1 and CDR2 from the germline V gene are LGHDT and YNNKEL (reference sequence). This CDR3 is built from 15 residues. The CDR3 region has the DNA TGTGCCAGCAGCCAGGGGACAGGGGGCGGGCAGCCCCAGCATTTT. Translated: CASSQGTGGGQPQHF.